This entry lists 14 T cell receptor beta chains sequenced from one sample in a study of vaccination and CD4 T cells after COVID-19. What these receptors recognize is not known. The Oncomine TCR Beta short-read assay was applied to DNA of cultured CD4+ T cells. TCRdb re-derived calls from the PCR reads in MiXCR, one entry per CDR3 protein. The sample includes more than 13,000 distinct CDR3 sequences, approximately 57% of them seen just once. Stated treatment: roughly 11-day PBMC culture with coronavirus spike peptide pools or control peptides (ViraFEST assay). The sample was CD4+ T cells from blood, cultured in vitro. These receptors were collected from a human donor who had recovered from COVID-19.

V gene TRBV10-3 combines with J gene TRBJ1-4; 7 bases align to TRBD1. The CDR3 is 14 amino acids. The germline V gene has CDR1 ENHRY and CDR2 SYGVKD. V was clipped by 10 bases and J by 6 bases; unmatched bases: 11. In DNA form, the CDR3 reads TGTGCCACGAGGCCGGGACAGACCGATGAAAAACTGTTTTTT. It translates to CATRPGQTDEKLFF.

The V call is TRBV11-3, the J call TRBJ2-2, with TRBD2 matching over 11 bases. After removal of 5 bases from V and 7 bases from J, the junction contained 6 bases not matched to a gene. The CDR3 spans 15 residues. CDR1 and CDR2 from the germline V gene are SGHNT and YENEEA. The CDR3 nucleotides read TGTGCCAGCAGCCCCAGACTAGCGGGAAGCGGGGAGCTGTTTTTT. Amino acids: CASSPRLAGSGELFF.

The V call is TRBV15, the J call TRBJ2-7, with D possibly matching TRBD2 (7 bases). Germline V CDR1 and CDR2: LNHNV, YYDKDF (reference sequence). Trimming shortened V by 0 bases and J by 2 bases, and 14 bases separated the two germline ends. The CDR3 has 16 amino acids. CDR3 protein: CATSRDRGAIAYEQYF. The CDR3 DNA reads as TGTGCCACCAGCAGAGATCGGGGGGCGATCGCCTACGAGCAGTACTTC.

The chain recombines TRBV10-1 with TRBJ1-1; D unresolved. The CDR3 consists of 13 residues. The V and J ends lost 3 bases and 0 bases respectively, with 5 bases between them. CDR1 WNHNN and CDR2 SYGVQD come from the germline V gene (reference sequence). CDR3 in amino acids: CASSERVNTEAFF. CDR3 DNA sequence: TGCGCCAGCAGTGAAAGAGTGAACACTGAAGCTTTCTTT.

This clonotype was observed a few times. V is TRBV25-1 and J is TRBJ1-1; weak D call: TRBD1 (6 bases). V was trimmed by 3 bases and J by 0 bases, leaving 14 bases between them. This CDR3 has 16 residues. The germline V gene encodes CDR1 MGHDK and CDR2 SYGVNS. CDR3 amino acids: CASSDLETGLNTEAFF. DNA for the CDR3: TGTGCCAGCAGTGATTTAGAGACAGGTTTGAACACTGAAGCTTTCTTT. The whole variable domain, remainder taken from reference TRBV25-1 and TRBJ1-1, is EADIYQTPRYLVIGTGKKITLECSQTMGHDKMYWYQQDPGMELHLIHYSYGVNSTEKGDLSSESTVSRIRTEHFPLTLESARPSHTSQYLCASSDLETGLNTEAFFGQGTRLTVV.

The chain combines TRBV27 with TRBJ1-5; no definite D call. Per germline, CDR1 MNHEY and CDR2 SMNVEV (reference sequence). CDR3 length: 13 residues. Trimming removed 3 bases at V and 7 bases at J, with 10 bases between. The CDR3 here is CASSLGSAQPQHF. The CDR3 DNA follows: TGTGCCAGCAGTTTGGGGTCGGCACAGCCCCAGCATTTT.

This rearrangement joins TRBV5-8 to TRBJ1-5; maybe TRBD1 (5 bases). Trimming pared 2 bases from V and 2 bases from J, leaving 8 bases between. The CDR3 is made up of 14 amino acids. CDR1 and CDR2 from the germline V gene are SGHTS and YDEGEE. DNA for the CDR3: TGTGCCAGCAGCTTCCGGGACGGCAATCAGCCCCAGCATTTT. Translated, it gives CASSFRDGNQPQHF.

A single count supports this clonotype. The chain links TRBV6-4 to TRBJ2-3; a possible D gene is TRBD2 (6 bases). The V gene's germline CDR1 is MRHNA and CDR2 SNTAGT. CDR3 length equals 14 residues. V was pared by 5 bases and J by 0 bases, with 9 bases between. This CDR3 reads CASSRGLSTDTQYF. Written as DNA, the CDR3 is TGTGCCAGCAGTCGAGGACTAAGCACAGATACGCAGTATTTT.

This clonotype was counted only a few times. This chain links TRBV20-1 with TRBJ2-5; 7 bases fit TRBD2. The V segment lost 5 bases and the J segment 2 bases; nucleotides outside the gene matches: 5. The CDR3 is 13 amino acids. Germline CDR1 reads DFQATT; CDR2 reads SNEGSKA (reference sequence). CDR3 protein: CSAPSGAQETQYF. In DNA form, the CDR3 reads TGCAGTGCTCCTAGCGGAGCGCAAGAGACCCAGTACTTC.

This rearrangement joins TRBV10-3 to TRBJ1-1, with TRBD1 matching over 7 bases. The length of the CDR3 is 14 residues. The germline V gene encodes CDR1 ENHRY and CDR2 SYGVKD. J was trimmed by 4 bases and V by 0 bases; bases with no gene match: 2. The CDR3 region has the DNA TGTGCCATCAGTGAGTCGCCAGGGGGCACTGAAGCTTTCTTT. Translating gives CAISESPGGTEAFF.

Relative to its sample, this clonotype is medium-sized (0.01 to 0.1%). This chain joins TRBV7-3 and TRBJ2-1; 7 bases fit TRBD2. Germline CDR1 is SGHTA and CDR2 is FQGTGA. V shed 0 bases, J shed 7 bases, and the junction held 9 bases outside the gene matches. The CDR3 totals 16 residues. As DNA, the CDR3 is TGTGCCAGCAGCTTAACCGGATCGGGAGGTATAAATGAGCAGTTCTTC. Protein sequence: CASSLTGSGGINEQFF.

This clonotype was detected only a few times. The rearrangement uses TRBV6-5 and TRBJ1-4; possible D gene TRBD1, 5 bases. V lost 3 bases and J 8 bases, leaving 13 bases between the germline ends. The CDR3 spans 14 residues. Germline CDR1 MNHEY, CDR2 SVGAGI. CDR3 protein: CASSYGDPQEKLFF. For the CDR3, the DNA is TGTGCCAGCAGTTATGGGGACCCACAGGAAAAACTGTTTTTT.

This clonotype was counted once. This chain joins TRBV20-1 and TRBJ1-3; perhaps TRBD1 as D (5 bases). V dropped 6 bases and J dropped 4 bases, with 16 bases sitting between them. The germline gives CDR1 DFQATT, CDR2 SNEGSKA (reference sequence). The CDR3 length is 14 residues. The CDR3 nucleotides read TGCAGTGCCACCGAAGGGGCTATCGGAAACACCATATATTTT. Translation gives CSATEGAIGNTIYF.

This chain joins TRBV7-9 and TRBJ1-2, with 10 bases lining up with TRBD1. CDR1 SEHNR and CDR2 FQNEAQ come from the germline V gene (reference sequence). The CDR3 extends over 14 amino acids. Trimming removed 5 bases from V and 10 bases from J; junction bases left unmatched: 10. The CDR3 loop is CASSLTGQGWTYTF. Here the CDR3 DNA reads TGTGCCAGCAGCCTTACGGGACAGGGGTGGACCTACACCTTC.